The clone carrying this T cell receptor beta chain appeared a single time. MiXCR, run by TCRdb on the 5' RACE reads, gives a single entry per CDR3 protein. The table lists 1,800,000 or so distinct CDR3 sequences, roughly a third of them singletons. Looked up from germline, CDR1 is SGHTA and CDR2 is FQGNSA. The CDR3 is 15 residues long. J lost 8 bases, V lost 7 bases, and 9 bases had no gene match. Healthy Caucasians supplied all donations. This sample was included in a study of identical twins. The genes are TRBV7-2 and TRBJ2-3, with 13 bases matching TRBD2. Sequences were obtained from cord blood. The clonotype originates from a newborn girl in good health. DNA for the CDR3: TGTGCCAGCACCGGACTAGCGGGAGCTCTCAGTACGCAGTATTTT. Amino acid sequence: CASTGLAGALSTQYF.